This TCR beta chain was sequenced in a study of cytomegalovirus exposure and HLA in healthy donors. Study-wide results and limits: In the analysis, some V segments, TRBV6-2 and TRBV6-3 included, were excluded as indistinguishable. Data from an earlier analysis indicated that most TCR beta V segments were productive either about 90% or about 30% of the time. Sequencing depth roughly uniform across donors was assumed in presence/absence analyses.

The CDR3 runs 14 residues. CDR1 SGHKS and CDR2 YYEKEE come from the germline V gene (reference sequence). J was trimmed by 8 bases and V by 4 bases; bases with no gene match: 9. PCR primers comprised 60 Vbeta and 13 Jbeta primers. Libraries were prepared by immunoSEQ multiplex PCR; TCRdb keeps only in-frame clonotypes and omits some of them. The data hold 150,000 to 200,000 clones, with around nine tenths observed a single time. As concerns this clone: The antigen remains unidentified.

This chain connects TRBV5-5 to TRBJ2-1; 7 bases are shared with TRBD2. The sequence came from a woman under 30 in good health and CMV-seronegative. Sequenced: PBMCs. As DNA, the CDR3 is TGTGCCAGCAGCCGAGGGAGGGCCAGGGATGAGCAGTTCTTC. Amino acids: CASSRGRARDEQFF.